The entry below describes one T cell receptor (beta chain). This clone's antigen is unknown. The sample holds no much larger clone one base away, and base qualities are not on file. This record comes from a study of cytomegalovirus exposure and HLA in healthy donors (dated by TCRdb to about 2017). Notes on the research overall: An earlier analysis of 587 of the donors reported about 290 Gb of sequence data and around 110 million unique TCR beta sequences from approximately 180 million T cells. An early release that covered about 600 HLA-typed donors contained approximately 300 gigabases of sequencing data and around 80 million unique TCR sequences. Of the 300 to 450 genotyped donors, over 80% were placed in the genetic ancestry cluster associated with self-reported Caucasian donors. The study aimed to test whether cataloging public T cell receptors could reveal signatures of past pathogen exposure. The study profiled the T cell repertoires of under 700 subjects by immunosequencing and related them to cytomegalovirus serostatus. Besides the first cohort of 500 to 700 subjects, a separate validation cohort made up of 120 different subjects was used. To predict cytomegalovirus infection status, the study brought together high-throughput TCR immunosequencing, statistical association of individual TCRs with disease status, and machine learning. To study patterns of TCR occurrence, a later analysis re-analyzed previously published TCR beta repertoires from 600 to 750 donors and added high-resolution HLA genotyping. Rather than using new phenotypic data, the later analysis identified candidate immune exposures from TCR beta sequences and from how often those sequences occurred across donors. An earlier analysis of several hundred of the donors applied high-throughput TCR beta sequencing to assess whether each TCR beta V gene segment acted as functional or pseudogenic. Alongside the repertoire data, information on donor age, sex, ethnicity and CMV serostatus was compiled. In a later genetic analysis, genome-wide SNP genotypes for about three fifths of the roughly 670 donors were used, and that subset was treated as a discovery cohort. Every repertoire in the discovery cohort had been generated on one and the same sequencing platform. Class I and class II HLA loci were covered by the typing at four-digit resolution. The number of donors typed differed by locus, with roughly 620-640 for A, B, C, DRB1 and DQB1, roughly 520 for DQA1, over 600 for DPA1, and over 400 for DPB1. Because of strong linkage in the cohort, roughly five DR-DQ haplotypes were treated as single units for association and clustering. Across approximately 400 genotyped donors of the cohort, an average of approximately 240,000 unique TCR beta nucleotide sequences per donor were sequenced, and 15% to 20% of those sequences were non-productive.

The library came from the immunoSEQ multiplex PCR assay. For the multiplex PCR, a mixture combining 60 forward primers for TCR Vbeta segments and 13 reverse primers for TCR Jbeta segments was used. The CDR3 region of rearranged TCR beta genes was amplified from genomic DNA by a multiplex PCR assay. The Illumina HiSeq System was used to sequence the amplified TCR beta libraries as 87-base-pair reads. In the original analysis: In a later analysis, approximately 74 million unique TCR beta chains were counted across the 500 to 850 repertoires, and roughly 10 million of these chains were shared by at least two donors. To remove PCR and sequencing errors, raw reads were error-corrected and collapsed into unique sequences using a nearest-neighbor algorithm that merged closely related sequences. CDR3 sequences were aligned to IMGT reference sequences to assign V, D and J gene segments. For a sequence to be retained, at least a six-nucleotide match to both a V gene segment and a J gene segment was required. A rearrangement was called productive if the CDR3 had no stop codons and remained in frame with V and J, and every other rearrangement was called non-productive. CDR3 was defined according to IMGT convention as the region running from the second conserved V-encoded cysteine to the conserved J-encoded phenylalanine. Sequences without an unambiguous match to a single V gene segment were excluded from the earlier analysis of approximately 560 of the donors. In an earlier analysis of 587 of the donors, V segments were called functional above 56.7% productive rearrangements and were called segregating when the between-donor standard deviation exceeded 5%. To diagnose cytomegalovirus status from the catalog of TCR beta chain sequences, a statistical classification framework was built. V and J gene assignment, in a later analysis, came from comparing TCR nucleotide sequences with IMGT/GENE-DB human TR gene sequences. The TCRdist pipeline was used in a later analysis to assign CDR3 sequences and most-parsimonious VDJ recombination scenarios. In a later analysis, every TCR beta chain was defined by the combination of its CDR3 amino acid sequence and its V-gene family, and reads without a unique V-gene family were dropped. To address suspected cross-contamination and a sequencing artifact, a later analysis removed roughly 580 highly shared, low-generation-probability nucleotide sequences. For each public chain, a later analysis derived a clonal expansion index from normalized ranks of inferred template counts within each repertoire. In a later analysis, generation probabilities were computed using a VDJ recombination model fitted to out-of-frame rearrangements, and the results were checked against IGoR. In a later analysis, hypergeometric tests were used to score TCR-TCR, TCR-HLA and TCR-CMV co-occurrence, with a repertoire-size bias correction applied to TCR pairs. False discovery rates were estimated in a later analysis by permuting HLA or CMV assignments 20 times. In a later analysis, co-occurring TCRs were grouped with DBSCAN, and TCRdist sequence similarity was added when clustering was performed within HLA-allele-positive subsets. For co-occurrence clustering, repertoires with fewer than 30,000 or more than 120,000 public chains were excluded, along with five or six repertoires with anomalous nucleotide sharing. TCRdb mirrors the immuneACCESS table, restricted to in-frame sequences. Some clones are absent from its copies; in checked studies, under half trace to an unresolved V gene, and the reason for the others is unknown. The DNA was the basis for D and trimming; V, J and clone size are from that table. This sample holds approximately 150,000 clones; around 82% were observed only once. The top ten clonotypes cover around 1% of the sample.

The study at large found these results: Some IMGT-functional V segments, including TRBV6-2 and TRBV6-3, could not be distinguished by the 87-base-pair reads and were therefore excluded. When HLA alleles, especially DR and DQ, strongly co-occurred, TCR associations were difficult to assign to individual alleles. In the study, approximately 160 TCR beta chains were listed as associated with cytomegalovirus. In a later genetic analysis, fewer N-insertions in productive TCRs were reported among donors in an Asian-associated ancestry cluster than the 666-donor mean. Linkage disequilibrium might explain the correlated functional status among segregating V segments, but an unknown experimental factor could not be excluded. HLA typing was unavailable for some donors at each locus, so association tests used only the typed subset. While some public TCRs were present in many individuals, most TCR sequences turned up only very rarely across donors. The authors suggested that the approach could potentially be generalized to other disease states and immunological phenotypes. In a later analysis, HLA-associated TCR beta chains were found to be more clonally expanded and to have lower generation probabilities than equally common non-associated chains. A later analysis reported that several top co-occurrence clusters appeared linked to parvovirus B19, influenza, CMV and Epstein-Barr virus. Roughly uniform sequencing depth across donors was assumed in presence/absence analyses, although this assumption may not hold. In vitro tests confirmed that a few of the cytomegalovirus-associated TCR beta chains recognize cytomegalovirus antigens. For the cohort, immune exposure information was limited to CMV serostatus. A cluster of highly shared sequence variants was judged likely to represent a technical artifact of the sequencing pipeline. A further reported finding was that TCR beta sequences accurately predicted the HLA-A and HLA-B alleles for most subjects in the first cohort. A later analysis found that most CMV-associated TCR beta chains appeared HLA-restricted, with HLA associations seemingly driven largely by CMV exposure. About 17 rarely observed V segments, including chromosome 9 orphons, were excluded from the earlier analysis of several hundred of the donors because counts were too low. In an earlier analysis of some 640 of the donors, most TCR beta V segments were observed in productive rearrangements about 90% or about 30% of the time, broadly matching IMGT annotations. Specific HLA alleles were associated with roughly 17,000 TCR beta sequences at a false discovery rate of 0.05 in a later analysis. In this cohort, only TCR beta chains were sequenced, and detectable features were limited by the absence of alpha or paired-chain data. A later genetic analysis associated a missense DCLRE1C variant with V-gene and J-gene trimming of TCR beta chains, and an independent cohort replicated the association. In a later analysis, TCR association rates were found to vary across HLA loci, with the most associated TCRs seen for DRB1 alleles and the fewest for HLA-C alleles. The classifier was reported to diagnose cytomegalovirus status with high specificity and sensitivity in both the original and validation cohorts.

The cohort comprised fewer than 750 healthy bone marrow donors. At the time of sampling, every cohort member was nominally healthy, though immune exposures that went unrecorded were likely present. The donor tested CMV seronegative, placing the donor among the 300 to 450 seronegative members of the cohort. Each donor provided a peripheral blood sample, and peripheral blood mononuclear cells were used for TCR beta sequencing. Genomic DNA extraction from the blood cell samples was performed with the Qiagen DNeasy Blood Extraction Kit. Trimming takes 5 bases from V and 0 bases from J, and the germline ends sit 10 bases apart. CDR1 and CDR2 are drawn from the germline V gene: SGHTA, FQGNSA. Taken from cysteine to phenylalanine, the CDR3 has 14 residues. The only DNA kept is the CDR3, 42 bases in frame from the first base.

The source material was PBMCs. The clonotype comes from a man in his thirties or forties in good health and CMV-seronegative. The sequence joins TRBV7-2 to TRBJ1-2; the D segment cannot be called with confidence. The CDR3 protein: CASSPPSANYGYTF. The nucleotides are TGTGCCAGCAGCCCACCCTCAGCTAACTATGGCTACACCTTC. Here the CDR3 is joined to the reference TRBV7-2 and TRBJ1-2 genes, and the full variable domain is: GAGVSQSPSNKVTEKGKDVELRCDPISGHTALYWYRQSLGQGLEFLIYFQGNSAPDKSGLPSDRFSAERTGGSVSTLTIQRTQQEDSAVYLCASSPPSANYGYTFGSGTRLTVV.